This T cell receptor (beta chain) came from a study of Ad26.COV2.S vaccination and SARS-CoV-2 variants (dated by TCRdb to the early 2020s). For the study in its entirety: Donors in the vaccine arm were drawn from COV1001, a multicentre, randomized, double-blind, placebo-controlled phase I-IIa trial testing Ad26.COV2.S in healthy adults. Ad26.COV2.S was administered intramuscularly at 5 x 10^10 or 1 x 10^11 viral particles, either as a single shot or as two shots given 56 days apart. TCRbeta repertoire sequencing was used to assess the specificity and breadth of SARS-CoV-2-reactive T cell receptors after Ad26.COV2.S vaccination. A total of roughly 30 samples were included in the TCR-sequenced set, comprising around 19 Ad26.COV2.S vaccine recipients, 5 placebo recipients and 8 SARS-CoV-2 convalescent individuals. Participants in the trial were split at random into five groups of five each, receiving low-dose or high-dose Ad26.COV2.S once or twice, or else placebo on both occasions. Throughout the experiments and outcome assessment, investigators stayed blinded to trial group allocation.

As concerns this clone: It lacks a known antigen. Base qualities are not provided; no much larger clone lies one nucleotide away.

The immunoSEQ Assay was used to sequence TCRbeta CDR3 regions. After extraction, genomic DNA underwent amplification by bias-controlled multiplex PCR, followed by high-throughput sequencing. As for how the authors treated the data: To quantify the absolute abundance of every unique TCRbeta CDR3 region, sequences were collapsed and filtered. T cell fraction was estimated by normalizing TCRbeta template counts to usable DNA, which was measured by amplifying reference genes present in all nucleated cells. Repertoire TCRs were annotated as SARS-CoV-2-specific when V gene, CDR3 amino acid sequence and J gene were exactly matched to a known reactive TCR set. The reference SARS-CoV-2 TCR set was derived from MIRA and filtered for enrichment in COVID-19-positive ImmuneCODE repertoires, a step that removed public or cross-reactive TCRs. Using the MIRA antigens, annotated TCRs were further analysed by specific ORF or by position within an ORF. Breadth was defined as annotated unique rearrangements over total unique productive rearrangements; depth was the summed frequency of those rearrangements. Two-sided Wilcoxon rank-sum tests were used to compare TCR breadth between groups. TCRdb mirrors the immuneACCESS table, restricted to in-frame sequences. Some clones are absent from its copies; in checked studies, under half trace to an unresolved V gene, and the reason for the others is unknown. V, J and clone size were drawn from that table, and D and trimming were deduced from the DNA. This sample holds approximately 410,000 clones; roughly 90% were observed only once. The ten biggest clones cover around 3.6% of the sample.

The treatment or condition label corresponds to: roughly 19 received Ad26.COV2.S at low or high dose, single or two shots; about 5 received placebo; per-sample allocation not given. Repertoires of vaccine and placebo recipients were sequenced from samples taken on day 63 after the first injection. Between 29 July and 7 August 2020, Cohort 1b enrolled about two dozen adults aged 18-55 years at one site in Boston, USA. As a vaccine, Ad26.COV2.S was a replication-incompetent adenovirus type 26 vector that expressed a prefusion-stabilized SARS-CoV-2 spike protein derived from the original Wuhan strain. What the study reported, not specific to this receptor: Ad26.COV2.S recipients had higher spike-specific TCR breadth than placebo recipients (P = 0.0014). The authors noted that the TCR breadth and depth analyses may have underestimated total T cell responses. The study was not powered for comparison of responses between vaccine doses or regimens. Comparable non-spike TCR breadth was observed between vaccine and placebo recipients, consistent with only spike being contained in the vaccine. Substantial breadth of spike-specific CD8+ and CD4+ T cell responses was reported after vaccination.

Reading the germline V gene (reference sequence) gives CDR1 SEHNR and CDR2 FQNEAQ. A distance of 15 bases separates the germline ends of V and J, which lose 4 bases and 4 bases respectively. From its cysteine to its phenylalanine, the CDR3 spans 15 amino acids. Of all the DNA, just the CDR3 is kept, 45 bases in frame from base 1. The chain links TRBV7-9 with TRBJ2-3; TRBD1 is possibly the D segment (6 matching bases). The source of this sequence is a person between 18 and 65 years old who received the Ad26.COV2.S COVID-19 vaccine or a placebo. The sample was peripheral blood, taken in a trial of Ad26.COV2.S vaccine versus placebo. The nucleotide sequence reads as follows: TGTGCCAGCAGCTCCAATTCCAGGGGCGCAGATACGCAGTATTTT. It encodes CASSSNSRGADTQYF. Joined to the reference TRBV7-9 and TRBJ2-3 proteins, this CDR3 gives the full variable domain: DTGVSQNPRHKITKRGQNVTFRCDPISEHNRLYWYRQTLGQGPEFLTYFQNEAQLEKSRLLSDRFSAERPKGSFSTLEIQRTEQGDSAMYLCASSSNSRGADTQYFGPGTRLTVL.